Shown below are 15 T cell receptor beta chains from a single sample sequenced in a study of cytomegalovirus exposure and HLA in healthy donors. The PCR had 60 Vbeta and 13 Jbeta primers. Here immunoSEQ multiplex PCR was the method, and the copy in TCRdb shows in-frame clones only, minus some. The data show around 62,000 clones, just under 80% seen once. The source material was PBMCs. The receptors come from a man aged 35-49 years in good health and CMV-seronegative.

This clone came up a few times. CDR3 DNA sequence: TGTGCCAGCACCCCGGGGTCCAGCACTGAAGCTTTCTTT. It yields the protein CASTPGSSTEAFF. This chain uses TRBV7-3 with TRBJ1-1, with D unclear. The CDR3 totals 13 residues. Trimming cost V 7 bases and J 4 bases, with 13 bases left between them. Germline CDR1 reads SGHTA; CDR2 reads FQGTGA.

The genes are TRBV15 and TRBJ1-6, with 8 bases fitting TRBD1. Germline V gene lookup returns CDR1 LNHNV and CDR2 YYDKDF (reference sequence). Trimming removed 3 bases from V and 9 bases from J; junction bases left unmatched: 10. The CDR3 is 16 residues long. The CDR3 sequence: CATSRTDRDGRSPLHF. The CDR3 DNA sequence: TGTGCCACCAGCAGGACGGACAGGGACGGACGTTCACCCCTCCACTTT.

In this sample, this clone turned up a few times. The V and J genes are TRBV10-1 and TRBJ1-1; TRBD1 agrees at 8 bases. Germline loops: CDR1 WNHNN, CDR2 SYGVQD (reference sequence). This CDR3 has 12 amino acids. With 4 bases clipped from V and 10 bases from J, the junction kept 5 bases outside the gene matches. The CDR3 nucleotides are TGCGCCAGCAGTGGTGGACAGGGACGAGCTTTCTTT. Amino acids: CASSGGQGRAFF.

This clone was picked up one time. The V and J genes are TRBV11-2 and TRBJ1-1; tentatively, D is TRBD1 (5 bases). V was shortened by 5 bases and J by 6 bases, with 19 bases between the two germline ends. The CDR3 totals 15 residues. Germline V gene data show CDR1 as SGHAT and CDR2 as FQNNGV. CDR3 loop: CASSLLATAGSEAFF. For the CDR3, the DNA is TGTGCCAGCAGCCTTTTGGCGACAGCGGGCTCTGAAGCTTTCTTT.

Notes on this clone: The same CDR3 can be traced to other DNA sequences in this sample. This chain uses TRBV5-1 with TRBJ2-2, with 7 bases aligning to TRBD1. Germline V CDR1 and CDR2: SGHRS, YFSETQ. Trimming cost V 2 bases and J 1 base; bases outside gene matches: 11. CDR3 length equals 18 residues. The CDR3 reads CASSFRPRGQLNTGELFF. As DNA, the CDR3 is TGCGCCAGCAGCTTTAGACCCCGGGGACAGTTGAACACCGGGGAGCTGTTTTTT.

V gene TRBV5-6 combines with J gene TRBJ1-3; D is undetermined. The length of the CDR3 is 15 residues. Germline V gene data show CDR1 as SGHDT and CDR2 as YYEEEE. The V end was cut by 3 bases, the J end by 2 bases, with 12 bases between. Written as DNA, the CDR3 is TGTGCCAGCAGCTCGGGATTGTACACTGGAAACACCATATATTTT. Amino acid sequence: CASSSGLYTGNTIYF.

The chain's CDR3 is CASRAGGGRNTIYF. Here the CDR3 DNA reads TGTGCCAGCAGGGCGGGGGGGGGCCGAAACACCATATATTTT. The chain combines TRBV2 with TRBJ1-3; perhaps TRBD1 as D (6 bases). V lost 6 bases, J lost 5 bases, and 14 bases lay in between. Germline V lookup: CDR1 SNHLY, CDR2 FYNNEI. The length of the CDR3 is 14 residues. Full variable domain (outside the CDR3, taken from reference TRBV2 and TRBJ1-3): EPEVTQTPSHQVTQMGQEVILRCVPISNHLYFYWYRQILGQKVEFLVSFYNNEISEKSEIFDDQFSVERPDGSNFTLKIRSTKLEDSAMYFCASRAGGGRNTIYFGEGSWLTVV.

The rearrangement joins TRBV5-4 to TRBJ1-5; TRBD1 aligns across 8 bases. The CDR3 length is 14 residues. Losses at the gene ends were 4 bases for V and 6 bases for J; bases not matched to a gene: 6. Germline CDR1 reads SGHNT; CDR2 reads YYREEE (reference sequence). DNA for the CDR3: TGTGCCAGCAGCGTACAGGGGGGGACTCAGCCCCAGCATTTT. Translated: CASSVQGGTQPQHF.

The rearrangement uses TRBV7-6 and TRBJ1-5; possible D gene TRBD1, 6 bases. The CDR3 has 16 amino acids. CDR1 SGHVS and CDR2 FNYEAQ come from the germline V gene. V lost 5 bases and J lost 0, with 14 bases in between. The CDR3 region has the DNA TGTGCCAGCAGCGCCGGACAGATTAATAGCAATCAGCCCCAGCATTTT. Amino acid sequence: CASSAGQINSNQPQHF.

The chain uses TRBV27 and TRBJ1-2, with a weak D call TRBD1 (5 bases). Germline V lookup: CDR1 MNHEY, CDR2 SMNVEV (reference sequence). V was shortened by 4 bases and J by 5 bases, with 5 bases between the two germline ends. CDR3 length: 11 residues. As DNA, the CDR3 is TGTGCCAGCAGTTCAGGGTATGGCTACACCTTC. Amino acid sequence: CASSSGYGYTF.

The V call is TRBV7-6, the J call TRBJ2-7, with 9 bases that match TRBD1. V shed 2 bases, J shed 2 bases, and the junction held 10 bases outside the gene matches. The V gene's germline CDR1 is SGHVS and CDR2 FNYEAQ. The CDR3 has 17 amino acids. CDR3 nucleotides: TGTGCCAGCAGCTTAAGTAGTGTTCGGACAGGGGCCTACGAGCAGTACTTC. Translating gives CASSLSSVRTGAYEQYF. The variable domain in full, with the rest retrieved from reference TRBV7-6 and TRBJ2-7, is GAGVSQSPRYKVTKRGQDVALRCDPISGHVSLYWYRQALGQGPEFLTYFNYEAQQDKSGLPNDRFSAERPEGSISTLTIQRTEQRDSAMYRCASSLSSVRTGAYEQYFGPGTRLTVT.

V gene TRBV10-2 combines with J gene TRBJ2-3; D is unclear. CDR3 size: 11 residues. Germline V gene data show CDR1 as WSHSY and CDR2 as SAAADI. Trimming pared 9 bases from V and 3 bases from J, leaving 7 bases between. Written as DNA, the CDR3 is TGCGCCAGTAGTACAACAGATACGCAGTATTTT. Translated: CASSTTDTQYF.

This clone has only one observation. V and J are TRBV11-2 and TRBJ1-2, with 7 positions matching TRBD1. V lost 5 bases and J lost 4; bases outside the gene matches: 4. The V gene's germline CDR1 is SGHAT and CDR2 FQNNGV. The CDR3 is 13 residues long. CDR3 residues: CASSAGQSYGYTF. As DNA, the CDR3 is TGTGCCAGCAGCGCGGGACAGAGCTATGGCTACACCTTC.

The chain uses TRBV4-2 and TRBJ2-1, with 16 bases that match TRBD2. Trimming removed 4 bases from V and 9 bases from J; junction bases left unmatched: 12. The germline CDR1 and CDR2 sequences are LGHNA and YNFKEQ. This CDR3 contains 18 residues. The CDR3 nucleotides are TGTGCCAGCAGCCCGGGACTAGCGGGAGGGCCGTGGGGGAGTGAGCAGTTCTTC. As protein: CASSPGLAGGPWGSEQFF.

CDR3 amino acids: CASSTRDRGSYEQYF. The CDR3 region has the DNA TGTGCCAGTAGTACCCGGGACAGGGGATCATACGAGCAGTACTTC. The chain is built from TRBV19 and TRBJ2-7, with 10 bases fitting TRBD1. V was pared by 4 bases and J by 4 bases, with 7 bases of the junction left unmatched. The CDR3 is made up of 15 amino acids. CDR1 LNHDA and CDR2 SQIVND come from the germline V gene (reference sequence).